Listed below are T cell receptor beta chains from one sample, sequenced in a study of cytomegalovirus exposure and HLA in healthy donors. Only in-frame clones appear in the TCRdb table, and some are missing; sequencing was by immunoSEQ multiplex PCR. The sample shows about 120,000 clones, roughly 83% of them seen only once. Sequenced input: PBMCs. These receptor sequences come from a young man in good health and CMV-seronegative. Both conserved end residues are part of each CDR3. Fields, in order: D gene, J gene, V gene, clone size, CDR3 protein, CDR3 DNA. The D gene is left open where the match is weak. Clone size, where shown, is once, few, many, or a class for clones that have expanded.

. TRBJ1-4 TRBV28 . CASHPGGREKLFF TGTGCCAGCCACCCGGGTGGGAGGGAAAAACTGTTTTTT
TRBD2 TRBJ2-1 TRBV6-1 . CASSEGLAIYNEQFF TGTGCCAGCAGTGAGGGACTAGCCATCTACAATGAGCAGTTCTTC
. TRBJ2-1 TRBV9 . CASRTGRGRNEQFF TGTGCCAGCAGGACGGGAAGAGGCCGCAATGAGCAGTTCTTC
. TRBJ2-2 TRBV6-5 . CASSYLRTTGELFF TGTGCCAGCAGTTACCTTCGAACTACGGGGGAGCTGTTTTTT
. TRBJ2-7 TRBV9 . CASSVGASLHPDEQYF TGTGCCAGCAGCGTAGGGGCTAGCCTTCACCCGGACGAGCAGTACTTC
. TRBJ1-2 TRBV5-4 . CASSPRGGVGGYTF TGTGCCAGCAGCCCCCGGGGAGGCGTCGGTGGCTACACCTTC
. TRBJ1-4 TRBV5-1 few CASSSDSYEKLFF TGCGCCAGCAGCTCTGACAGCTATGAAAAACTGTTTTTT
TRBD1 TRBJ2-7 TRBV27 . CASSPRDRDYEQYF TGTGCCAGCAGTCCCCGGGACAGGGACTACGAGCAGTACTTC
TRBD2 TRBJ2-1 TRBV6-5 . CASRGTSASWGEQFF TGTGCCAGCAGGGGGACTAGCGCCTCTTGGGGAGAGCAGTTCTTC
. TRBJ2-5 TRBV9 . CASSVGGGVYGETQYF TGTGCCAGCAGCGTAGGAGGCGGTGTGTACGGGGAGACCCAGTACTTC
TRBD2 TRBJ2-1 TRBV5-6 . CASSPGLAGFSYNEQFF TGTGCCAGCAGCCCAGGACTAGCGGGATTCTCCTACAATGAGCAGTTCTTC
. TRBJ1-2 TRBV27 . CASSPRQSYGYTF TGTGCCAGCAGTCCGAGACAGTCCTATGGCTACACCTTC
. TRBJ2-2 TRBV6-1 few CASSEALLVAGELFF TGTGCCAGCAGTGAAGCGCTATTGGTGGCCGGGGAGCTGTTTTTT
TRBD1 TRBJ2-5 TRBV25-1 . CASSNTGEETQYF TGTGCCAGCAGTAATACAGGGGAGGAGACCCAGTACTTC
. TRBJ1-2 TRBV14 . CASSQDWTYGYTF TGTGCCAGCAGCCAAGATTGGACATACGGCTACACCTTC
TRBD1 TRBJ2-7 TRBV30 . CAWSVPEYNPRQGVPYEQYF TGTGCCTGGAGTGTACCTGAATACAACCCCCGACAGGGGGTCCCCTACGAGCAGTACTTC
TRBD2 TRBJ2-3 TRBV7-7 . CASSLWGTSGLSAGTDTQYF TGTGCCAGCAGCTTATGGGGGACTAGCGGGTTATCGGCGGGCACAGATACGCAGTATTTT
. TRBJ2-1 TRBV23-1 . CASSLSTKRPYNEQFF TGCGCCAGCAGTCTCTCGACCAAGAGGCCATACAATGAGCAGTTCTTC
. TRBJ1-1 TRBV5-1 few CASSLDSSGTEAFF TGCGCCAGCAGCTTGGACAGCAGCGGCACTGAAGCTTTCTTT
. TRBJ1-1 TRBV9 . CASSVDSYHTEAFF TGTGCCAGCAGCGTAGACAGCTATCACACTGAAGCTTTCTTT
TRBD1 TRBJ1-3 TRBV19 . CASRRGQGRSGNTIYF TGTGCCAGTAGGCGAGGACAGGGACGCTCTGGAAACACCATATATTTT
. TRBJ2-3 TRBV9 . CASSPWDFGTDTQYF TGTGCCAGCAGCCCTTGGGACTTCGGCACAGATACGCAGTATTTT
TRBD2 TRBJ2-3 TRBV6-5 . CASSTGGGRRAILYF TGTGCCAGCAGTACGGGGGGCGGGAGGCGGGCGATTTTGTATTTT
TRBD1 TRBJ1-2 TRBV18 . CASSPGQGYGYTF TGTGCCAGCTCACCGGGACAGGGGTATGGCTACACCTTC
. TRBJ2-1 TRBV4-2 few CASSQDRGYNEQFF TGTGCCAGCAGCCAAGATCGAGGGTACAATGAGCAGTTCTTC
TRBD1 TRBJ1-5 TRBV18 . CASSQQGAVRSQPQHF TGTGCCAGCTCACAACAGGGGGCTGTCAGGTCTCAGCCCCAGCATTTT
TRBD1 TRBJ2-1 TRBV18 . CASSPPGQAHNEQFF TGTGCCAGCTCACCGCCGGGACAGGCTCACAATGAGCAGTTCTTC
. TRBJ1-2 TRBV5-6 . CASSPDRRYGYTF TGTGCCAGCAGCCCCGACAGGCGATATGGCTACACCTTC
. TRBJ1-1 TRBV30 . CAWTPPSGRANTRTEAFF TGTGCCTGGACCCCCCCCTCGGGCAGGGCCAATACAAGGACTGAAGCTTTCTTT
. TRBJ2-7 TRBV28 . CASSPYIEQYF TGTGCCAGCAGTCCCTATATTGAGCAGTACTTC
. TRBJ2-5 TRBV19 . CASSPQDSQETQYF TGTGCCAGTAGTCCGCAAGACAGCCAAGAGACCCAGTACTTC
. TRBJ1-6 TRBV6-6 . CASSGNSPLHF TGTGCCAGCAGTGGCAATTCACCCCTCCACTTT
TRBD2 TRBJ2-2 TRBV6-4 . CASSERETGELFF TGTGCCAGCAGTGAGCGGGAGACCGGGGAGCTGTTTTTT
TRBD1 TRBJ1-3 TRBV6-5 few CASSNTGVGNTIYF TGTGCCAGCAGTAACACAGGGGTTGGAAACACCATATATTTT
TRBD1 TRBJ2-2 TRBV28 . CASSSPGQGALGELFF TGTGCCAGCAGTTCTCCGGGACAGGGGGCACTAGGGGAGCTGTTTTTT
. TRBJ2-6 TRBV5-4 . CASSLGAAGANVLTF TGTGCCAGCAGCTTGGGGGCTGCTGGGGCCAACGTCCTGACTTTC
TRBD2 TRBJ2-3 TRBV7-2 . CASSLWGGGGDTQYF TGTGCCAGCAGCTTATGGGGTGGGGGAGGGGATACGCAGTATTTT
. TRBJ1-2 TRBV30 . CAWSHMTDYGYTF TGTGCCTGGAGTCACATGACTGACTATGGCTACACCTTC
TRBD2 TRBJ2-1 TRBV10-3 few CAISEEGVSGIDNEQFF TGTGCCATCAGTGAGGAAGGGGTTAGCGGGATTGACAATGAGCAGTTCTTC
TRBD1 TRBJ2-1 TRBV9 . CASSTGGSYNEQFF TGTGCCAGCAGCACAGGGGGGAGCTACAATGAGCAGTTCTTC